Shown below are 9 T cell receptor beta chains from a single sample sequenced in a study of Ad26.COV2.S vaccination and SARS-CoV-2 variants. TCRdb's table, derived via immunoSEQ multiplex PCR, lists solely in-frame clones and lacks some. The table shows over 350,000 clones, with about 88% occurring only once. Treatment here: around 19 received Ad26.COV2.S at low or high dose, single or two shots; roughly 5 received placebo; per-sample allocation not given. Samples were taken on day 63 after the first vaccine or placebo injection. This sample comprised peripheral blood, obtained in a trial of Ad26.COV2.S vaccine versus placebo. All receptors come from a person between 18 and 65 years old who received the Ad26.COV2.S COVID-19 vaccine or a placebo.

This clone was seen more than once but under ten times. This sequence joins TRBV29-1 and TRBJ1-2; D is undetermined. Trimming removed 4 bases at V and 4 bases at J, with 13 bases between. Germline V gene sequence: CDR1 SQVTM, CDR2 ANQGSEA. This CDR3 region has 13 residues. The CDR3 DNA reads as TGCAGCGTTGCAAGCAGAAACCTCTATGGCTACACCTTC. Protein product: CSVASRNLYGYTF.

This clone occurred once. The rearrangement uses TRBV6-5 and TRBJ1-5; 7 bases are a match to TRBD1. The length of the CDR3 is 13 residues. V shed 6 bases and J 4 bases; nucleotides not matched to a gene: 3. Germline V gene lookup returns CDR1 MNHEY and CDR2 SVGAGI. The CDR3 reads CASRPGQNQPQHF. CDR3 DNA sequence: TGTGCCAGCAGACCGGGACAGAATCAGCCCCAGCATTTT.

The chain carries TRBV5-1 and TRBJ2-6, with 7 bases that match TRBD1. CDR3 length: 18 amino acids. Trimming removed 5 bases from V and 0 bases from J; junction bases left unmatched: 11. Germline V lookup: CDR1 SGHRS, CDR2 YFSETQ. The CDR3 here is CASSYRGQGDSGANVLTF. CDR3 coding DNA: TGCGCCAGCAGTTACAGAGGGCAGGGGGACTCTGGGGCCAACGTCCTGACTTTC.

In DNA form, the CDR3 reads TGTGCCAGCAGCCACGGGGGGGTGCAGTCAGCGAACGGCTACACCTTC. Its protein product is CASSHGGVQSANGYTF. V gene TRBV4-2 combines with J gene TRBJ1-2, with a tentative D call TRBD1 (5 bases). V lost 3 bases and J lost 8, with 22 bases in between. This CDR3 region has 16 residues. Germline V CDR1 and CDR2: LGHNA, YNFKEQ.

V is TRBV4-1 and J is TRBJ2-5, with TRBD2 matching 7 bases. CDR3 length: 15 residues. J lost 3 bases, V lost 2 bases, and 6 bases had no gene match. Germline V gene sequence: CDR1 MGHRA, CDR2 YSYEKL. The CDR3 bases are TGCGCCAGCAGCCAACTCCCGGGGGGAAAAGAGACCCAGTACTTC. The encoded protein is CASSQLPGGKETQYF.

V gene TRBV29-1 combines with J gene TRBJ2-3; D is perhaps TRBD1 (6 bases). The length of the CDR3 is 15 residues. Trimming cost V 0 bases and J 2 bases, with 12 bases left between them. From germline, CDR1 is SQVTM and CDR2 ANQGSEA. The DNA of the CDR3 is TGCAGCGTTGAAGACACAGGGAGATCCACAGATACGCAGTATTTT. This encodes CSVEDTGRSTDTQYF.

This chain's CDR3 is CAISGDGDTKLNTEAFF. The CDR3 nucleotides read TGTGCCATCAGTGGGGACGGGGACACTAAGCTGAACACTGAAGCTTTCTTT. This chain joins TRBV10-3 and TRBJ1-1; possibly TRBD1 for D (6 bases). Germline CDR1 and CDR2: ENHRY and SYGVKD. This CDR3 region has 17 residues. V was pared by 4 bases and J by 0 bases, with 18 bases between.

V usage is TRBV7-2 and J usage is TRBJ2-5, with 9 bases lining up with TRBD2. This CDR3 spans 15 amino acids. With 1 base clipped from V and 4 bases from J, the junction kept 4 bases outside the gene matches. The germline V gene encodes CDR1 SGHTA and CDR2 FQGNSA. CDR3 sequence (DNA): TGTGCCAGCAGCTTAGACGGCGGGGGGGTAGAGACCCAGTACTTC. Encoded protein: CASSLDGGGVETQYF. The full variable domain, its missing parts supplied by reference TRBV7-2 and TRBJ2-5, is GAGVSQSPSNKVTEKGKDVELRCDPISGHTALYWYRQSLGQGLEFLIYFQGNSAPDKSGLPSDRFSAERTGGSVSTLTIQRTQQEDSAVYLCASSLDGGGVETQYFGPGTRLLVL.

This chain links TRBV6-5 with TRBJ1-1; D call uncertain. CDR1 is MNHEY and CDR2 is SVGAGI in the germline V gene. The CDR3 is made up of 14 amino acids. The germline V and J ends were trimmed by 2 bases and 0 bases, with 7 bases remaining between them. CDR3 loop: CASSYKGLNTEAFF. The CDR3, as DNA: TGTGCCAGCAGTTACAAGGGTCTGAACACTGAAGCTTTCTTT.